These 20 T cell receptor beta chains share one sample of origin, sequenced in a study of identical twins. TCRdb reprocessed the 5' RACE reads via MiXCR and lists one record per CDR3 protein. The sample lists a few hundred thousand distinct CDR3 sequences; 10% to 15% were seen once. These same data were also listed under a study on yellow fever vaccine responses in identical twins.

Sequencing was done on a sample of memory (CD45RO+) T cells sorted from blood. The receptors originated from a woman aged 18 to 35 in good health.

The chain has TRBV6-1 and TRBJ2-5; 9 nucleotides line up with TRBD1. CDR1 is MNHNS, CDR2 SASEGT, per germline. This CDR3 has 15 residues. After removal of 6 bases from V and 5 bases from J, the junction contained 10 bases not matched to a gene. CDR3 sequence: CASSTTGTGIETQYF. The CDR3 nucleotides are TGTGCCAGCAGCACCACCGGGACAGGGATTGAGACCCAGTACTTC.

In this sample, this clonotype turned up many times. V and J are TRBV12-3 or TRBV12-4 and TRBJ2-7; no clear D. V gave up 5 bases and J gave up 2 bases, with 10 bases separating them. This CDR3 region has 13 residues. CDR3 amino acids: CASSPRPTYEQYF. The CDR3, as DNA: TGTGCCAGCAGTCCTCGACCCACCTACGAGCAGTACTTC.

In its sample, this clonotype was seen a few times. The chain couples TRBV7-9 to TRBJ2-4; D is unresolved. V was trimmed by 5 bases and J by 8 bases, leaving 13 bases between them. There are 13 residues in the CDR3. Germline lookup yields CDR1 SEHNR and CDR2 FQNEAQ (reference sequence). The CDR3, as DNA: TGTGCCAGCAGCCTCATCAGTCGTGACATTCAGTACTTC. Translation: CASSLISRDIQYF.

The V call is TRBV20-1, the J call TRBJ2-3; the D gene is possibly TRBD2 (6 bases). Germline CDR1 is DFQATT and CDR2 is SNEGSKA (reference sequence). Trimming left V 3 bases short and J 2 bases short, with 21 bases between. The CDR3 runs 17 residues. The CDR3 DNA is TGCAGTGCTAGCGATAGAACCAGGCGGGGACTCACAGATACGCAGTATTTT. Its translation: CSASDRTRRGLTDTQYF.

This clonotype turned up a few times. V gene TRBV29-1 combines with J gene TRBJ2-3, with D perhaps TRBD2 (5 bases). The CDR3 totals 14 residues. Per the germline V gene, CDR1 is SQVTM and CDR2 is ANQGSEA. V gave up 5 bases and J gave up 4 bases, with 16 bases separating them. Here the CDR3 DNA reads TGCAGCGTTACACCAATGACCGGGGCAGATACGCAGTATTTT. The encoded protein is CSVTPMTGADTQYF.

This clonotype was recorded many times. The chain carries TRBV21-1 and TRBJ2-7; the D call TRBD1 from the table was never checked on the DNA. TRBV21-1 corresponds to a pseudogene. This CDR3 is built from 13 residues. The CDR3, as DNA: TGTGCCAGCAGCACCCGAGGGGGGAACGAGCAGTACTTC. Amino acids: CASSTRGGNEQYF.

The gene calls are TRBV10-3 and TRBJ1-3; TRBD1 matches 8 bases. V shed 10 bases and J 0 bases; nucleotides not matched to a gene: 8. Germline loops: CDR1 ENHRY, CDR2 SYGVKD. This CDR3 region has 15 residues. CDR3 DNA: TGTGCCACGGGACAGGCGGTCACCTCTGGAAACACCATATATTTT. Translated: CATGQAVTSGNTIYF.

This clonotype was picked up a small number of times. The chain uses TRBV6-2 or TRBV6-3 and TRBJ2-5; 10 positions match TRBD1. The CDR3 spans 13 residues. Germline loops: CDR1 MNHEY, CDR2 SVGEGT. The V and J ends lost 8 bases and 7 bases, in that order; junction bases with no gene match: 7. CDR3 in DNA: TGTGCCAGCTTCGGGACAGGGGAAAGGACCCAGTACTTC. Encoded protein: CASFGTGERTQYF.

This clonotype has ten or more counts. The chain employs TRBV20-1 and TRBJ1-1; 11 bases map to TRBD1. CDR3 length: 15 amino acids. V trimming: 0 bases; J trimming: 7 bases; junction bases outside the gene matches: 7. Germline-derived CDR1 and CDR2 are DFQATT and SNEGSKA (reference sequence). DNA for the CDR3: TGCAGTGCTAGAGATTTGGACAGGGGGCTCTATGAAGCTTTCTTT. Translation gives CSARDLDRGLYEAFF.

This clonotype was counted ten times or more. This chain links TRBV5-1 with TRBJ1-5; D gene ambiguous. V was trimmed by 2 bases and J by 7 bases, leaving 10 bases between them. This CDR3 has 13 residues. CDR1 and CDR2 from the germline V gene are SGHRS and YFSETQ. CDR3 DNA: TGCGCCAGCAGCTTTTGGGGTGGCCAGCCCCAGCATTTT. It codes for CASSFWGGQPQHF.

This sequence joins TRBV12-3 or TRBV12-4 and TRBJ2-1, with D perhaps given as TRBD1 or TRBD2 (5 bases each). This CDR3 spans 15 amino acids. V was shortened by 4 bases and J by 0 bases, with 10 bases between the two germline ends. The DNA of the CDR3 is TGTGCCAGCAGTTCCCTCGGGGCCTCCTACAATGAGCAGTTCTTC. It translates to CASSSLGASYNEQFF.

The V gene is TRBV6-1, the J gene TRBJ2-3, with 7 bases aligning to TRBD1. V dropped 6 bases and J dropped 5; count of bases not matched to a gene: 11. The CDR3 loop spans 15 amino acids. The germline V gene has CDR1 MNHNS and CDR2 SASEGT. The CDR3 sequence: CASSSPTGMRDTQYF. CDR3 nucleotide sequence: TGTGCCAGCAGCAGCCCGACAGGGATGAGAGATACGCAGTATTTT.

The chain recombines TRBV29-1 with TRBJ2-5; 7 nucleotides match TRBD2. CDR1 is SQVTM and CDR2 is ANQGSEA in the germline V gene. The CDR3 is 13 residues long. Trimming at V came to 2 bases and at J to 5 bases, leaving 5 bases not matched to a gene. CDR3 sequence: CSVEWREMETQYF. The CDR3 region has the DNA TGCAGCGTTGAATGGCGGGAGATGGAGACCCAGTACTTC.

Here the CDR3 reads CASSLYPDGTEAFF. Here the CDR3 DNA reads TGTGCCAGCAGTTTATATCCTGACGGGACTGAAGCTTTCTTT. The chain employs TRBV27 and TRBJ1-1; D ambiguous. There are 14 residues in the CDR3. The ends were cut back, 1 base at V and 5 bases at J, with 11 bases in the middle. Germline V gives CDR1 MNHEY, CDR2 SMNVEV (reference sequence).

This clonotype was counted a few times. V usage is TRBV20-1 and J usage is TRBJ2-5; a weak D match, TRBD2 (6 bases). Trimming left V 3 bases short and J 2 bases short, with 13 bases between. Germline-derived CDR1 and CDR2 are DFQATT and SNEGSKA (reference sequence). CDR3 length: 14 amino acids. The CDR3: CSASLGLKQETQYF. CDR3 DNA: TGCAGTGCTAGCTTGGGACTGAAGCAAGAGACCCAGTACTTC.

This clonotype was picked up many times. The chain carries TRBV3-1 and TRBJ2-7, with D unclear. This CDR3 has 13 residues. Germline lookup yields CDR1 LGHDT and CDR2 YNNKEL (reference sequence). V was clipped by 1 base and J by 4 bases, with 8 bases between them. The CDR3 here is CASSQVPQYEQYF. CDR3 nucleotide sequence: TGTGCCAGCAGCCAAGTTCCTCAGTACGAGCAGTACTTC.

The chain uses TRBV6-1 and TRBJ2-2, with a possible D match to TRBD2 (5 bases). Germline CDR1 and CDR2: MNHNS and SASEGT. With 6 bases removed from V and 1 base from J, the gap between germline ends came to 24 bases. The CDR3 has 19 residues. The CDR3 reads CASSPQSVGVVVNTGELFF. The CDR3 coding sequence is TGTGCCAGCAGCCCCCAAAGTGTCGGGGTAGTAGTGAACACCGGGGAGCTGTTTTTT.

This clonotype was seen a few times. The rearrangement links TRBV7-3 to TRBJ2-3; TRBD2 agrees at 7 bases. The CDR3 has 15 residues. V lost 2 bases to trimming and J lost 6 bases; unmatched junction nucleotides: 8. Looked up from germline, CDR1 is SGHTA and CDR2 is FQGTGA. CDR3 DNA sequence: TGTGCCAGCAGCTTATCTGGACTAGGTGCTGATACGCAGTATTTT. As protein: CASSLSGLGADTQYF.

This clonotype came up many times. The chain is built from TRBV12-3 or TRBV12-4 and TRBJ1-5, with TRBD1 matching over 9 bases. The CDR3 is made up of 13 amino acids. Losses at the gene ends were 6 bases for V and 7 bases for J; bases not matched to a gene: 4. DNA of the CDR3: TGTGCCAGCAGGGGACAGGGTGAACAGCCCCAGCATTTT. It specifies CASRGQGEQPQHF.

This clonotype was counted at least ten times. This chain uses TRBV25-1 with TRBJ1-1; D may be TRBD1 (6 bases). Between the trimmed V and J ends, which lost 7 bases and 4 bases, there was a span of 16 bases. The germline gives CDR1 MGHDK, CDR2 SYGVNS. The CDR3 runs to 14 residues. The CDR3, as DNA: TGTGCCAGCACCCCTGCGCAGGGGAGCACTGAAGCTTTCTTT. It yields the protein CASTPAQGSTEAFF. Full variable domain (rest looked up from reference TRBV25-1 and TRBJ1-1): EADIYQTPRYLVIGTGKKITLECSQTMGHDKMYWYQQDPGMELHLIHYSYGVNSTEKGDLSSESTVSRIRTEHFPLTLESARPSHTSQYLCASTPAQGSTEAFFGQGTRLTVV.